Listed below are T cell receptor beta chains from one sample, sequenced in a study of blood T cell repertoires in COVID-19. Produced via immunoSEQ multiplex PCR; TCRdb's table is partial and in-frame only. The top ten clones hold less than 0.95% of a sample with hundreds of thousands of clones, over 85% of them seen once. Sequencing used peripheral blood. These receptors all stem from a man younger than 30 with COVID-19, enrolled during active disease. Both conserved end residues are part of each CDR3. D genes are given only for firm matches. Size is omitted from some rows. Given values are once, few, many or a class for expanded clones.

NA,NA,TRBV6-5,TRBJ1-2,CASSYRGSGYTF
NA,NA,TRBV2,TRBJ2-4,CASSGRATGDIQYF
NA,TRBD2,TRBV7-8,TRBJ2-1,CASSTSGLAGGRGYEQFF
NA,TRBD2,TRBV2,TRBJ2-5,CASTVAGLKETQYF
NA,NA,TRBV18,TRBJ2-5,CASSPLTLGGETQYF
NA,TRBD1,TRBV6-1,TRBJ2-7,CASSERTGLSYEQYF
NA,NA,TRBV6-5,TRBJ2-7,CASSSRTASYEQYF
NA,TRBD2,TRBV7-2,TRBJ2-1,CASSLRVRGGYNEQFF
NA,TRBD1,TRBV30,TRBJ2-6,CAWRGVQGDRANVLTF
NA,TRBD1,TRBV18,TRBJ2-5,CASSQRTGQETQYF
NA,TRBD1,TRBV9,TRBJ1-2,CASSQDRGNYGYTF
NA,TRBD2,TRBV7-9,TRBJ2-1,CASSRGEAGGSNEQFF
once,TRBD2,TRBV5-4,TRBJ2-7,CASSNIAGGNEQYF
NA,TRBD1,TRBV10-2,TRBJ2-7,CASSESWTGGVSDYEQYF
NA,NA,TRBV9,TRBJ1-4,CASSPEGGRNEKLFF
NA,TRBD1,TRBV15,TRBJ1-5,CATSRGTGFEAQHF
few,TRBD2,TRBV27,TRBJ2-7,CASSSLAGGTEQYF
NA,TRBD1,TRBV29-1,TRBJ2-1,CSVEVGQGPSWANEQFF
NA,TRBD1,TRBV19,TRBJ1-5,CASSIRDSHSNQPQHF
NA,NA,TRBV20-1,TRBJ2-3,CSASPTRGADTQYF
NA,NA,TRBV27,TRBJ1-5,CASSLTLVQPQHF
NA,NA,TRBV3-1/TRBV3-2,TRBJ1-2,CASSLQGAGYTF
NA,TRBD2,TRBV5-1,TRBJ2-7,CASSPGTSGVVTYEQYF
NA,NA,TRBV6-6,TRBJ2-7,CASSLPPIGDSYEQYF
few,NA,TRBV27,TRBJ1-1,CASSFGANTEAFF
NA,NA,TRBV5-1,TRBJ2-7,CALGLLRSGVCEQYF
NA,NA,TRBV2,TRBJ2-2,CASRLSGTGELFF
NA,NA,TRBV6-6,TRBJ2-7,CASSYEVRAPSYEQYF